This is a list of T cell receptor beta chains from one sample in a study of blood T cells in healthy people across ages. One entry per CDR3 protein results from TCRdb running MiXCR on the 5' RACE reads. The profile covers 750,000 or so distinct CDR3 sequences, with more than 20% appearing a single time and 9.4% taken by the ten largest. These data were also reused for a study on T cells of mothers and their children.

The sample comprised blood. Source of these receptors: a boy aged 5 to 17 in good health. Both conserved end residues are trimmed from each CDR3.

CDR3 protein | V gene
ASSLRDYDEQF | TRBV7-8
ASSVTGGANTEAF | TRBV2
ASSSDRGISYNEQF | TRBV28
ASSQTTLRDTGELF | TRBV4-3
ASSLLGTKETQY | TRBV7-2
ASSFDGTEAF | TRBV12-3/TRBV12-4
ASSLDSGGAGNEQF | TRBV5-4
ASSQDRGLKPGANVLT | TRBV4-1
ASSPQGTETQY | TRBV28
ASSLPGLAGVEQY | TRBV6-6
SVEGRERTDTQY | TRBV29-1
ASSQDWRLAVKETQY | TRBV14
ASSRYYRGSAYGYT | TRBV3-1
ASSQDRVLNTEAF | TRBV4-3
ASSLATRQGEQY | TRBV5-1
ASSPKSPSGSYNEQF | TRBV7-9
ASSAGRWDRDYNEQF | TRBV7-6
ATLIAGYAETQY | TRBV5-6
ASSGTGTVSSYEQY | TRBV13
ASSPPVRVDNEQF | TRBV9
ASSLAGGNQETQY | TRBV5-6
ASSRDSVNTGELF | TRBV3-1
ASSLGGTGRSGQY | TRBV7-4
ASSRTGTFYEQY | TRBV28
SALGQGAETQY | TRBV20-1
ASSQDMWEGPSYEQY | TRBV4-2
SVRNPNSYNEQF | TRBV20-1
ASSPDTIEAF | TRBV11-1
SVTGAGANVLT | TRBV29-1
ASSTLNLDEQF | TRBV4-1
ASLGTGQQGYGYT | TRBV6-2/TRBV6-3
ASSLVPVYNSPLH | TRBV16
ASSRTGYEQY | TRBV6-5
ASSIDLYSGLSTEAF | TRBV19
ASWGQMSNEQF | TRBV9
ASSQVHREYEQY | TRBV3-1
AISVSPSGVQETQY | TRBV10-3
ASRGLGAAGANVLT | TRBV28
ASSLSSGSLGTDTQY | TRBV7-3
ASSLDSNYGYT | TRBV12-3/TRBV12-4
ASSSPRGGYT | TRBV12-3/TRBV12-4
ASTAGYGYT | TRBV7-9
ASSLVSGRADNEQF | TRBV7-2
ASSLLPGSSYNEQF | TRBV7-2
SALTSGGTDTQY | TRBV20-1
ASSLAENFGQY | TRBV5-1
ASSLWVQGGSYEQY | TRBV12-3/TRBV12-4
ASRSKQGAFTGELF | TRBV28
ASSLENPGNTIY | TRBV12-3/TRBV12-4
SAGPPETNEKLF | TRBV20-1
SARDVGGYSYEQY | TRBV20-1
ASSEWGNTEAF | TRBV2
SCLIAGGPDEQF | TRBV29-1